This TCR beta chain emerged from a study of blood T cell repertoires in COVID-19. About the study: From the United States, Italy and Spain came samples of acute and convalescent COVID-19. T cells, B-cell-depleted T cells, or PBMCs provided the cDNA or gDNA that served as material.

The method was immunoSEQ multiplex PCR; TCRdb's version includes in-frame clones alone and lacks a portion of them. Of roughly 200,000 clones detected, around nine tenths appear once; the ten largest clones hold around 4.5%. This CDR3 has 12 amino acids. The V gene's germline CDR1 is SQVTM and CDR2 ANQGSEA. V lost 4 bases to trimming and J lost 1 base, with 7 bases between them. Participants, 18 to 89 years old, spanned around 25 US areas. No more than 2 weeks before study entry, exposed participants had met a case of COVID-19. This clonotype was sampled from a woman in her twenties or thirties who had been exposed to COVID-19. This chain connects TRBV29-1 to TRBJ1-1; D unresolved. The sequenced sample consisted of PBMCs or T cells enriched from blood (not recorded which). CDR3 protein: CSVGQANTEAFF. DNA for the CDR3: TGCAGCGTTGGTCAGGCGAACACTGAAGCTTTCTTT.